The 15 T cell receptor beta chains below were found in one sample sequenced in a study of T cell repertoires in cytomegalovirus infection. TCRdb ran MiXCR on the reads and lists one entry per CDR3 protein. The sample comprises about 740,000 distinct CDR3 sequences, about 40% of which are singletons, and 2.5% to 3.5% rests with the top ten. The sequencing sample was made of PBMCs. Every receptor here comes from a human donor in good health (CMV status not recorded). Some clones in this sample may be carry-over from other donors' samples.

This clonotype was seen repeatedly, ten times or more. V usage is TRBV7-3 and J usage is TRBJ2-2; 9 positions agree with TRBD1. The CDR3 is 16 amino acids. The J segment lost 6 bases and the V segment lost 4 bases, leaving 9 bases of the junction unmatched. Germline CDR1 SGHTA, CDR2 FQGTGA. The chain's CDR3 is CASSYTGTGRSGELFF. The CDR3 DNA is TGTGCCAGCAGCTACACCGGGACAGGGCGCTCCGGGGAGCTGTTTTTT. The variable domain in full, completed from reference TRBV7-3 and TRBJ2-2, reads GAGVSQTPSNKVTEKGKYVELRCDPISGHTALYWYRQSLGQGPEFLIYFQGTGAADDSGLPNDRFFAVRPEGSVSTLKIQRTERGDSAVYLCASSYTGTGRSGELFFGEGSRLTVL.

This clonotype turned up a few times. The chain links TRBV10-3 to TRBJ2-5; 12 bases match TRBD2. The ends lost 3 bases at V and 4 bases at J; junction bases unmatched: 3. The CDR3 totals 15 residues. CDR1 ENHRY and CDR2 SYGVKD come from the germline V gene. The CDR3 DNA reads as TGTGCCATCAGTGATGCACTAGCGGGAGGAGAGACCCAGTACTTC. Translated: CAISDALAGGETQYF.

This chain joins TRBV19 and TRBJ2-5; 9 nucleotides align to TRBD1. CDR1 and CDR2 from the germline V gene are LNHDA and SQIVND (reference sequence). The CDR3 spans 15 residues. The V gene end was trimmed by 6 bases and the J gene end by 2 bases; junction bases not matched to a gene: 7. The CDR3 spells CASSPGQGWQETQYF. The DNA for the CDR3 is TGTGCCAGTAGCCCTGGACAGGGGTGGCAAGAGACCCAGTACTTC.

The chain recombines TRBV2 with TRBJ1-1; D not certain. V was pared by 1 base and J by 11 bases, with 11 bases between. The germline V gene encodes CDR1 SNHLY and CDR2 FYNNEI. This CDR3 contains 12 residues. CDR3 in amino acids: CASSEGGHRAFF. The CDR3 bases are TGTGCCAGCAGTGAAGGAGGGCACCGGGCTTTCTTT.

This chain links TRBV28 with TRBJ2-3; 12 positions agree with TRBD2. J gave up 3 bases and V 10 bases, and 8 bases lay outside the gene matches. Germline loops: CDR1 MDHEN, CDR2 SYDVKM. This CDR3 has 15 residues. The CDR3 spells CATELAGGITDTQYF. In DNA, the CDR3 is TGTGCCACCGAACTAGCGGGAGGAATTACAGATACGCAGTATTTT.

This clonotype was detected ten times or more. J is TRBJ1-1 and V is TRBV12-3 or TRBV12-4, with D perhaps matching TRBD1 (5 bases). The CDR3 is made up of 13 amino acids. With 6 bases removed from V and 1 base from J, the gap between germline ends came to 9 bases. DNA of the CDR3: TGTGCCAGCAGCTTGGGGCAGAACACTGAAGCTTTCTTT. Protein product: CASSLGQNTEAFF.

This chain joins TRBV3-1 and TRBJ1-6; 8 nucleotides match TRBD1. CDR1 LGHDT and CDR2 YNNKEL come from the germline V gene (reference sequence). The CDR3 covers 15 residues. Trimming removed 1 base from V and 6 bases from J; junction bases left unmatched: 2. CDR3 residues: CASSQAGQANSPLHF. In nucleotides, the CDR3 is TGTGCCAGCAGCCAAGCGGGACAGGCTAATTCACCCCTCCACTTT. Together with reference TRBV3-1 and TRBJ1-6, the CDR3 gives the full variable domain: DTAVSQTPKYLVTQMGNDKSIKCEQNLGHDTMYWYKQDSKKFLKIMFSYNNKELIINETVPNRFSPKSPDKAHLNLHINSLELGDSAVYFCASSQAGQANSPLHFGNGTRLTVT.

The V and J genes are TRBV20-1 and TRBJ2-3, with a tentative D call TRBD2 (6 bases). Trimming removed 4 bases from V and 2 bases from J, with 16 bases in between. CDR1 DFQATT and CDR2 SNEGSKA come from the germline V gene (reference sequence). The CDR3 spans 15 residues. This CDR3 is CSAMASVSVTDTQYF. CDR3 nucleotide sequence: TGCAGTGCTATGGCTAGCGTGAGCGTCACAGATACGCAGTATTTT.

This clonotype was seen only a few times. V and J are TRBV28 and TRBJ1-1, with D perhaps TRBD1 (5 bases). From germline, CDR1 is MDHEN and CDR2 SYDVKM. Trimming removed 2 bases at V and 0 bases at J, with 16 bases between. The CDR3 consists of 17 residues. CDR3 region: CASSLILGEGMNTEAFF. The CDR3 coding sequence is TGTGCCAGCAGTTTAATCTTAGGGGAGGGGATGAACACTGAAGCTTTCTTT. Filled out from reference TRBV28 and TRBJ1-1, the complete variable domain reads DVKVTQSSRYLVKRTGEKVFLECVQDMDHENMFWYRQDPGLGLRLIYFSYDVKMKEKGDIPEGYSVSREKKERFSLILESASTNQTSMYLCASSLILGEGMNTEAFFGQGTRLTVV.

V gene TRBV7-8 combines with J gene TRBJ1-3; D unclear. CDR3 length: 20 residues. Per germline, CDR1 SGHVS and CDR2 FQNEAQ. Deletions cut 0 bases from V and 7 bases from J, with 28 bases between. The CDR3 loop reads CASSLAFFTGITALENTIYF. The CDR3 DNA sequence: TGTGCCAGCAGCTTAGCTTTTTTTACTGGAATAACCGCTCTGGAGAACACCATATATTTT.

This chain connects TRBV12-3 or TRBV12-4 to TRBJ2-7; tentatively, D is TRBD1 (8 bases). This CDR3 has 19 residues. Trimming cost V 7 bases and J 3 bases, with 31 bases left between them. The CDR3 is CASMRGQAYWGGPDYEQYF. The CDR3 DNA follows: TGTGCCAGCATGAGGGGACAGGCCTATTGGGGGGGACCTGACTACGAGCAGTACTTC.

The chain employs TRBV2 and TRBJ2-7, with TRBD2 matching over 10 bases. The J segment lost 4 bases and the V segment lost 3 bases, leaving 6 bases of the junction unmatched. This CDR3 is 15 amino acids long. The germline gives CDR1 SNHLY, CDR2 FYNNEI. The CDR3 loop reads CASSDWTSGEYEQYF. In nucleotides, the CDR3 is TGTGCCAGCAGTGATTGGACTAGCGGAGAATACGAGCAGTACTTC.

V and J are TRBV7-9 and TRBJ2-7, with 7 bases lining up with TRBD1. Germline V gene data show CDR1 as SEHNR and CDR2 as FQNEAQ (reference sequence). The CDR3 spans 15 residues. J was trimmed by 2 bases and V by 5 bases; bases with no gene match: 9. CDR3 coding DNA: TGTGCCAGCAGCCTCAACAGGGGAAAGGCCTACGAGCAGTACTTC. This translates into CASSLNRGKAYEQYF.

This clonotype came up a few times. The chain is built from TRBV7-3 and TRBJ1-2; the D is unclear. This CDR3 comprises 15 residues. Germline V CDR1 and CDR2: SGHTA, FQGTGA. V was cut by 6 bases and J by 4 bases, with 18 bases left in between. CDR3 coding DNA: TGTGCCAGCAGGGAGGACCCGACAACGCTCTATGGCTACACCTTC. Translation gives CASREDPTTLYGYTF.

This clonotype showed up just a few times. The chain joins TRBV28 to TRBJ2-2, with 12 bases that match TRBD2. V was clipped by 6 bases and J by 7 bases; unmatched bases: 9. CDR1 is MDHEN and CDR2 is SYDVKM in the germline V gene. The CDR3 is 16 amino acids. DNA for the CDR3: TGTGCCAGCAGCTACGGGACTAGCGGGCGGAGCGGGGAGCTGTTTTTT. Translated, it gives CASSYGTSGRSGELFF.